These 18 T cell receptor beta chains share one sample of origin, sequenced in a study of blood T cell repertoires in COVID-19. The data were produced by immunoSEQ multiplex PCR, yet TCRdb's version contains in-frame clones alone and is incomplete. In the table there are about 170,000 clones, 84% of which are singletons. What was sequenced was peripheral blood. All receptors come from a woman aged 80 or over with COVID-19, enrolled during active disease.

The chain recombines TRBV30 with TRBJ1-1; tentative D call: TRBD1 (6 bases). Trimming took off 6 bases at V and 1 base at J, with 15 bases between the two ends. Looked up from germline, CDR1 is GTSNPN and CDR2 is SVGIG (reference sequence). The CDR3 has 14 residues. CDR3 bases: TGTGCCTGTGGAAGGGGGTCGGGGAACACTGAAGCTTTCTTT. Its protein is CACGRGSGNTEAFF. Full variable domain (remainder filled in from reference TRBV30 and TRBJ1-1): SQTIHQWPATLVQPVGSPLSLECTVEGTSNPNLYWYRQAAGRGLQLLFYSVGIGQISSEVPQNLSASRPQDRQFILSSKKLLLSDSGFYLCACGRGSGNTEAFFGQGTRLTVV.

The chain couples TRBV6-2 or TRBV6-3 to TRBJ2-7, with 7 bases lining up with TRBD1. CDR3 length equals 14 residues. Germline assignment: CDR1 MNHEY and CDR2 SVGEGT. Trimming cost V 5 bases and J 4 bases; bases outside gene matches: 8. Here the CDR3 reads CASSKTGQLYEQYF. CDR3 nucleotide sequence: TGTGCCAGCAGTAAGACGGGACAGTTATACGAGCAGTACTTC.

The V call is TRBV5-1, the J call TRBJ1-6; 7 nucleotides match TRBD1. The germline gives CDR1 SGHRS, CDR2 YFSETQ. V shed 3 bases, J shed 8 bases, and the junction held 2 bases outside the gene matches. The CDR3 is made up of 13 amino acids. CDR3: CASSSQGYSPLHF. The CDR3 DNA reads TGCGCCAGCAGCTCACAGGGGTATTCACCCCTCCACTTT.

This rearrangement joins TRBV18 to TRBJ1-4, with 10 nucleotides matching TRBD1. CDR1 and CDR2 (germline): KGHSH, LQKENI. V shed 5 bases, J shed 7 bases, and the junction held 7 bases outside the gene matches. The CDR3 runs to 15 residues. The CDR3 region is CASSSGQGEAEKLFF. The CDR3 DNA sequence: TGTGCCAGCTCATCCGGACAGGGGGAGGCTGAAAAACTGTTTTTT.

The chain employs TRBV10-3 and TRBJ2-1, with 11 positions matching TRBD2. Germline V gives CDR1 ENHRY, CDR2 SYGVKD. Trimming cost V 4 bases and J 4 bases; bases outside gene matches: 0. CDR3 length equals 14 residues. CDR3: CAISVAGGYNEQFF. The CDR3 DNA reads as TGTGCCATCAGTGTAGCGGGGGGGTACAATGAGCAGTTCTTC.

This clone was recorded a few times. The rearrangement links TRBV27 to TRBJ1-5; tentatively, D is TRBD1 (5 bases). V was pared by 6 bases and J by 0 bases, with 9 bases between. Germline CDR1 reads MNHEY; CDR2 reads SMNVEV (reference sequence). CDR3 length: 14 residues. In nucleotides, the CDR3 is TGTGCCAGCAGGCAGGGATATAGCAATCAGCCCCAGCATTTT. Its protein product is CASRQGYSNQPQHF.

The chain recombines TRBV5-1 with TRBJ2-5, with D unresolved. This CDR3 contains 14 residues. From germline, CDR1 is SGHRS and CDR2 YFSETQ. V lost 4 bases and J 4 bases, leaving 14 bases between the germline ends. For the CDR3, the DNA is TGCGCCAGCAGCCCGCAAGCCGTTTCAGAGACCCAGTACTTC. This encodes CASSPQAVSETQYF.

For this clone: This sample also contains other DNA sequences that code for the same CDR3. The chain employs TRBV5-1 and TRBJ2-1, with 10 nucleotides matching TRBD2. J was trimmed by 5 bases and V by 0 bases; bases with no gene match: 2. The CDR3 is 15 amino acids. Germline V gene data show CDR1 as SGHRS and CDR2 as YFSETQ. The CDR3 nucleotides are TGCGCCAGCAGCTTGGGGCTAGCGGGAGACAATGAGCAGTTCTTC. It yields the protein CASSLGLAGDNEQFF.

This clone was picked up one time. The CDR3: CASSLLAGAYNEQFF. CDR3 in DNA: TGTGCCAGCAGTTTACTAGCGGGAGCCTACAATGAGCAGTTCTTC. The chain combines TRBV27 with TRBJ2-1; 10 nucleotides align to TRBD2. Germline lookup yields CDR1 MNHEY and CDR2 SMNVEV (reference sequence). The CDR3 has 15 amino acids. V gave up 2 bases and J gave up 2 bases; unmatched junction bases: 0.

The V gene is TRBV7-8, the J gene TRBJ2-7; weak D call: TRBD2 (6 bases). The germline V and J ends were trimmed by 5 bases and 4 bases, with 9 bases remaining between them. The CDR3 contains 12 residues. CDR1 is SGHVS, CDR2 FQNEAQ, per germline. CDR3 sequence: CASSPGGYEQYF. DNA for the CDR3: TGTGCCAGCAGCCCCGGGGGTTACGAGCAGTACTTC.

The rearrangement uses TRBV27 and TRBJ1-2, with 10 positions matching TRBD1. The CDR3 has 16 amino acids. Germline loops: CDR1 MNHEY, CDR2 SMNVEV (reference sequence). The trim removed 0 bases at V and 3 bases at J, leaving 4 bases unmatched. CDR3: CASSLSSTGGHYGYTF. CDR3 in DNA: TGTGCCAGCAGTTTATCTTCGACAGGGGGCCACTATGGCTACACCTTC.

This clone was found once. This rearrangement joins TRBV21-1 to TRBJ1-2. TRBV21-1 is flagged as a pseudogene. The CDR3 consists of 13 residues. The CDR3 region has the DNA TGTGCCAGCGTGCGGGGGGTTAACTATGGCTACACCTTC. The encoded protein is CASVRGVNYGYTF.

The chain links TRBV30 to TRBJ2-2, with 9 positions matching TRBD1. Germline-derived CDR1 and CDR2 are GTSNPN and SVGIG (reference sequence). The ends lost 1 base at V and 1 base at J; junction bases unmatched: 1. The CDR3 consists of 15 residues. The CDR3 reads CAWSAGQGNTGELFF. CDR3 coding DNA: TGTGCCTGGAGTGCGGGACAGGGGAACACCGGGGAGCTGTTTTTT.

The CDR3 sequence is CASSPGRGTTDTQYF. CDR3 nucleotide sequence: TGCGCCAGCAGCCCTGGTCGGGGGACCACAGATACGCAGTATTTT. The chain recombines TRBV5-1 with TRBJ2-3; D possibly corresponds to TRBD2 (6 bases). Germline V gene lookup returns CDR1 SGHRS and CDR2 YFSETQ. The CDR3 covers 15 residues. Trimming pared 4 bases from V and 2 bases from J, leaving 14 bases between.

This clone was seen only a few times. This rearrangement joins TRBV10-2 to TRBJ1-5; 7 nucleotides line up with TRBD1. V shed 6 bases and J 4 bases; nucleotides not matched to a gene: 6. Germline values: CDR1 WSHSY, CDR2 SAAADI. The CDR3 spans 14 residues. The CDR3 reads CASSFDRDNQPQHF. CDR3 bases: TGCGCCAGCAGCTTTGACAGGGATAATCAGCCCCAGCATTTT.

The chain combines TRBV21-1 with TRBJ2-1; the D call TRBD2 from the table was never checked on the DNA. TRBV21-1 is shown as a pseudogene. This CDR3 is 15 amino acids long. The CDR3: CASSSPDREVNEQFF. The CDR3 bases are TGTGCCAGCAGCAGTCCAGATAGAGAGGTAAATGAGCAGTTCTTC.

This clone was counted once. For the CDR3, the DNA is TGTGCCAGCAGCTCCCCTTGGGGGGGGAACATTCAGTACTTC. Protein sequence: CASSSPWGGNIQYF. V and J are TRBV11-2 and TRBJ2-4, with 7 bases lining up with TRBD2. The CDR3 is 14 residues long. V was pared by 4 bases and J by 7 bases, with 7 bases of the junction left unmatched. Germline CDR1 SGHAT, CDR2 FQNNGV. The full variable domain, in which reference TRBV11-2 and TRBJ2-4 provide the parts outside the CDR3, is EAGVAQSPRYKIIEKRQSVAFWCNPISGHATLYWYQQILGQGPKLLIQFQNNGVVDDSQLPKDRFSAERLKGVDSTLKIQPAKLEDSAVYLCASSSPWGGNIQYFGAGTRLSVL.

The chain links TRBV3-1 (or the pseudogene TRBV3-2) to TRBJ1-5; the D gene is possibly TRBD1 (6 bases). Trimming pared 1 base from V and 5 bases from J, leaving 6 bases between. The CDR3 is 13 residues long. The V gene's germline CDR1 is LGHDT and CDR2 YNNKEL (reference sequence). The CDR3 DNA follows: TGTGCCAGCAGCCAAGGACAGGATCAGCCCCAGCATTTT. This gives the protein CASSQGQDQPQHF.